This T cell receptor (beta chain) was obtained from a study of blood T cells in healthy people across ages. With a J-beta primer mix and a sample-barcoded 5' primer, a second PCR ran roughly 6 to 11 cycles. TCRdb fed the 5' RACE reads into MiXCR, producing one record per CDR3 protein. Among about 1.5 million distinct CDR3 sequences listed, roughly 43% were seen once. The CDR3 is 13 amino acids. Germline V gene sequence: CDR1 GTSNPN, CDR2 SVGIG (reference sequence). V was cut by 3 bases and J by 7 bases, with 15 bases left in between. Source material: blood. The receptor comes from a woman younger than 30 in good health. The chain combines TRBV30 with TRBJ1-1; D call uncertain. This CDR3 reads CAWSQEAHIEAFF. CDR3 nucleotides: TGTGCCTGGAGCCAAGAGGCGCACATTGAAGCTTTCTTT.